The T cell receptor beta chain under discussion was sequenced for a study of blood T cell repertoires in COVID-19. Study details: Whether acute or convalescent, the COVID-19 samples came from the United States, Italy and Spain.

Individuals aged about 18 to 90 years were recruited from fewer than 25 US areas. Resolution of symptoms, clearance, or two negative PCRs was present in recovered Cohort 3 donors. The repertoire was sequenced with immunoSEQ multiplex PCR; TCRdb's copy has only in-frame clones and lacks some. The data contain approximately 490,000 clones, around 90% of them singletons. V shed 5 bases, J shed 2 bases, and the junction held 7 bases outside the gene matches. Germline V gene sequence: CDR1 SGHVS, CDR2 FNYEAQ. The length of the CDR3 is 18 residues. Sequencing was performed on PBMCs or T cells enriched from blood (not recorded which). This TCR was sampled from a young woman who had recovered from COVID-19. This chain uses TRBV7-6 with TRBJ2-1; 15 bases fit TRBD2. CDR3 in DNA: TGTGCCAGCAGCCCGGGGACTAGCGGGGGGCGTACCTACAATGAGCAGTTCTTC. Translated: CASSPGTSGGRTYNEQFF.